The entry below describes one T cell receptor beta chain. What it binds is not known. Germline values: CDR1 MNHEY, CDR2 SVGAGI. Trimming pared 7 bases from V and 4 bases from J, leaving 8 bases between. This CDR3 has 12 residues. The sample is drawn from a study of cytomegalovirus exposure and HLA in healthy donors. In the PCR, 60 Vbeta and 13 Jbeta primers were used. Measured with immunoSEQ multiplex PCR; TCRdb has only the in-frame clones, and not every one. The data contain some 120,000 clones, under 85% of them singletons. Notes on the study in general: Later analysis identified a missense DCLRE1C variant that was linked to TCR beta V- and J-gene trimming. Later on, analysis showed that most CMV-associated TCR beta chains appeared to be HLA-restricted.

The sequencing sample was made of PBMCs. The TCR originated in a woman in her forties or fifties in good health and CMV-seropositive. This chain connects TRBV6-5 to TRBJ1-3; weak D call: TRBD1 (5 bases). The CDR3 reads CASKEGGNTIYF. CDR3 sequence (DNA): TGTGCCAGCAAGGAGGGGGGAAACACCATATATTTT.